This TCR beta chain stems from a study of cytomegalovirus exposure and HLA in healthy donors. Study context: From around 180 million T cells, an earlier analysis saw roughly 100 million unique TCR beta sequences.

Of note for this clone: Its antigen is currently unknown.

The study, taken as a whole, reports: Some V segments, including TRBV6-2 and TRBV6-3, were excluded as indistinguishable. Around 18,000 TCR beta sequences were associated with HLA alleles at 0.05 false discovery rate in a later analysis.

Germline V gene data show CDR1 as MNHEY and CDR2 as SVGAGI. The V segment lost 5 bases and the J segment 9 bases; nucleotides outside the gene matches: 5. The CDR3 runs to 12 residues. A multiplex PCR was run with 60 Vbeta primers and 13 Jbeta primers. Repertoires were generated with immunoSEQ multiplex PCR, while TCRdb's copy carries only in-frame clones and drops some. The sample contains approximately 100,000 clones, roughly three quarters of which appear only once. All donors participated as healthy donors of bone marrow. This receptor was taken from a woman between 35 and 50 years old in good health and CMV-seropositive. V gene TRBV6-5 combines with J gene TRBJ1-1, with TRBD1 matching over 8 bases. Sequences were obtained from PBMCs. The CDR3 DNA sequence: TGTGCCAGCAGTCAAGGACAGGGTAAAGCTTTCTTT. As protein: CASSQGQGKAFF.